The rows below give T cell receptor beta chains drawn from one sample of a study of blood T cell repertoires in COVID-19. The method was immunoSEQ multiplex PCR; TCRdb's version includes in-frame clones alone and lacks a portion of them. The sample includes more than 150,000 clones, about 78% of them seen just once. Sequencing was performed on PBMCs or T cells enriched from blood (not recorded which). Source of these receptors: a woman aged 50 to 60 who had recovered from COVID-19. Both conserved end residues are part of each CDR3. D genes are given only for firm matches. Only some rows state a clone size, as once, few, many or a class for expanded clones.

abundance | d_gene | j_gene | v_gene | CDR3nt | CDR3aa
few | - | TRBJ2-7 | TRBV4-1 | TGCGCCAGCAGCCGGCATGGCCCCTACGAGCAGTACTTC | CASSRHGPYEQYF
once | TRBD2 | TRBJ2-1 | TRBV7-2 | TGTGCCAGCAGCTCAAGCGGGGGGACCTACAATGAGCAGTTCTTC | CASSSSGGTYNEQFF
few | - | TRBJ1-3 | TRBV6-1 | TGTGCCAGCAGTGAAGCCGGGGACACCATATATTTT | CASSEAGDTIYF
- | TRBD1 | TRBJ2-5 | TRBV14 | TGTGCCAGCAAAGACAGGGGTAGAGAGACCCAGTACTTC | CASKDRGRETQYF
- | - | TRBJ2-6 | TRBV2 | TGTGCCAGCACGAAGGGGGGACTAAACTCTGGGGCCAACGTCCTGACTTTC | CASTKGGLNSGANVLTF
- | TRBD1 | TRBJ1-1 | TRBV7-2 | TGTGCCAGCAGCTTAGTCCTTAGGCAGGGGGCGCGGAGCACTGAAGCTTTCTTT | CASSLVLRQGARSTEAFF
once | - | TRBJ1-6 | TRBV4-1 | TGCGCCAGCAGCCCCGACACCTATAATTCACCCCTCCACTTT | CASSPDTYNSPLHF
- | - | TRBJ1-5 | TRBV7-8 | TGTGCCAGCAGCCTGGGCAATAGCAATCAGCCCCAGCATTTT | CASSLGNSNQPQHF
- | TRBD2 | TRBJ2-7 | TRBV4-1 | TGCGCCAGCAGCCAGGATGGGGGGGCCTACGAGCAGTACTTC | CASSQDGGAYEQYF
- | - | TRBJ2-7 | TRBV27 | TGTGCCAGCACCGGGGGAGTGGGCTACGAGCAGTACTTC | CASTGGVGYEQYF
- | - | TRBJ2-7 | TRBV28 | TGTGCCTCCCAGGTCGAGCAGTACTTC | CASQVEQYF
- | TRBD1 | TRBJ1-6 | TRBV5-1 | TGCGCCAGCAGCTTGGACAGGGGGGATAACGGATCACCCCTCCACTTT | CASSLDRGDNGSPLHF
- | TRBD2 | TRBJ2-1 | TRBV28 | TGTGCCAGCAGTTTATGGACTAGCGGGCGCAATGAGCAGTTCTTC | CASSLWTSGRNEQFF
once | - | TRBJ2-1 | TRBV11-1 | TGTGCCAGCAGCTTATCTGCGGGCTCCTACAATGAGCAGTTCTTC | CASSLSAGSYNEQFF
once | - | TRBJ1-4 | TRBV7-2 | TGTGCCAGCAGCTTAGCCGCAGGGGAAAAACTGTTTTTT | CASSLAAGEKLFF
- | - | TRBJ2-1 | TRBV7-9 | TGTGCCAGCAGCTTAACGGAGCGGATCTCCTACAATGAGCAGTTCTTC | CASSLTERISYNEQFF
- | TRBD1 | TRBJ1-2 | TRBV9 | TGTGCCAGCAGCATTGCAGGGGGCAACTATGGCTACACCTTC | CASSIAGGNYGYTF
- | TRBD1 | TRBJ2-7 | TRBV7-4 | TGTGCCAGCAGCTCGACCTGGGACAGGAGCTCCTACGAGCAGTACTTC | CASSSTWDRSSYEQYF
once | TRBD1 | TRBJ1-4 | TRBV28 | TGTGCCAGCCTGGAAGGGACAGGGTTTCCCACTAATGAAAAACTGTTTTTT | CASLEGTGFPTNEKLFF
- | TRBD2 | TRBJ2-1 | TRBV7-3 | TGTGCCAGCAGCTTTGGCGGGAGCGGCAATGAGCAGTTCTTC | CASSFGGSGNEQFF
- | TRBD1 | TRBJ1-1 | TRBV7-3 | TGTGCCAGCAGCTCAACCCGGGACAGGGGGGGCACTGAAGCTTTCTTT | CASSSTRDRGGTEAFF
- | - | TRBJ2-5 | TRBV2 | TGTGCCAGCAGAAGGGAGACAGGACACGCGGCTTCCATGTACTTC | CASRRETGHAASMYF
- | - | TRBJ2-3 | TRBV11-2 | TGTGCCAGCAGCTTAGAGCCCGGGATCGGTACGCAGTATTTT | CASSLEPGIGTQYF
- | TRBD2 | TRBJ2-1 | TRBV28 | TGTGCCAGCAGTTCCCTGGAGCGGGGCGGCAATGAGCAGTTCTTC | CASSSLERGGNEQFF
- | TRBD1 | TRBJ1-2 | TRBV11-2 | TGTGCCAGCAGCCGGACAGGGCAAGTTTTCAGCTATGGCTACACCTTC | CASSRTGQVFSYGYTF
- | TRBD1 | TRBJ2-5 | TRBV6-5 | TGTGCCAGGGGACAGGGGCTTTTTTGGGAGACCCAGTACTTC | CARGQGLFWETQYF
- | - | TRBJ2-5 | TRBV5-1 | TGCGCCAGCAGCTTGTCGGGCGGGATGGGGGAGACCCAGTACTTC | CASSLSGGMGETQYF
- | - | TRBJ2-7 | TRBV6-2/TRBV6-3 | TGTGCCAGCAGTTACTTACTAGGACTGGGGGAGCAGTACTTC | CASSYLLGLGEQYF
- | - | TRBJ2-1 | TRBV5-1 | TGCGCCAGCAGCCGGACGGTTACCCGGGATGTAAATGAGCAGTTCTTC | CASSRTVTRDVNEQFF